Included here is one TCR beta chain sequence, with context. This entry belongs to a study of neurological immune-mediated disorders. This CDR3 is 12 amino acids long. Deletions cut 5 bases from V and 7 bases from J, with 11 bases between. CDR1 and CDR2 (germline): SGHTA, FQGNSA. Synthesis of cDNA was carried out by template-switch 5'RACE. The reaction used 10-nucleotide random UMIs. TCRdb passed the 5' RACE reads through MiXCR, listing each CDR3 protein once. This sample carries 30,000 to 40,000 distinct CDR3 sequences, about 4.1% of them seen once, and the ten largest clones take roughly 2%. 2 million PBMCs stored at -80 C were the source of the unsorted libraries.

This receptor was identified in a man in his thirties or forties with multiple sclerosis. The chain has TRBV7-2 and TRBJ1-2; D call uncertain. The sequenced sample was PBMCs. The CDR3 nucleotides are TGTGCCAGCAGCCCAATCCTTCCTGGCTACACCTTC. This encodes CASSPILPGYTF.